A selection of T cell receptor beta chains follows, all from one sample in a study of cytomegalovirus exposure and HLA in healthy donors. Data came from immunoSEQ multiplex PCR; TCRdb stores just in-frame clones and leaves some out. The sample consists of about 150,000 clones, roughly 83% of them appearing once. What was sequenced was PBMCs. These receptors all stem from a human donor in good health. Both conserved end residues are part of each CDR3. A D gene is named only where the DNA matches it firmly. Rows may omit the clone size; those that give it use once, few, many or a size class.

v_call,d_call,clone_size,j_call,cdr3_aa,cdr3_nt
TRBV9,TRBD2,NA,TRBJ2-1,CASSARLADYNEQFF,TGTGCCAGCAGCGCCAGACTAGCCGATTACAATGAGCAGTTCTTC
TRBV5-5,NA,NA,TRBJ2-7,CASSLLDAISYEQYF,TGTGCCAGCAGCTTGCTAGACGCGATCTCCTACGAGCAGTACTTC
TRBV7-9,NA,NA,TRBJ2-7,CASSLAGSAYEQYF,TGTGCCAGCAGCTTAGCCGGGAGTGCCTACGAGCAGTACTTC
TRBV7-6,NA,NA,TRBJ2-7,CASSLVPQGSSDEQYF,TGTGCCAGCAGCTTAGTTCCGCAGGGATCGTCGGACGAGCAGTACTTC
TRBV27,NA,NA,TRBJ1-1,CASSSRRGAEAFF,TGTGCCAGCAGCTCCAGACGGGGGGCTGAAGCTTTCTTT
TRBV6-5,NA,few,TRBJ1-1,CASSYGFTRGTEAFF,TGTGCCAGCAGTTACGGCTTCACCCGGGGCACTGAAGCTTTCTTT
TRBV21-1,NA,NA,TRBJ1-1,CASSPGKAFRDTEAFF,TGTGCCAGCAGCCCTGGGAAGGCTTTCAGGGACACTGAAGCTTTCTTT
TRBV2,NA,few,TRBJ1-1,CASSDRQTEAFF,TGTGCCAGCAGTGACCGACAGACTGAAGCTTTCTTT
TRBV27,NA,NA,TRBJ2-3,CASSFAGWGTDTQYF,TGTGCCAGCAGTTTCGCGGGTTGGGGCACAGATACGCAGTATTTT
TRBV19,NA,NA,TRBJ1-5,CASRLGGTGNQPQHF,TGTGCCAGTAGATTAGGGGGAACGGGTAATCAGCCCCAGCATTTT
TRBV18,NA,NA,TRBJ1-5,CASSPNSQDNQPQHF,TGTGCCAGCTCACCAAACAGCCAGGACAATCAGCCCCAGCATTTT
TRBV7-2,NA,NA,TRBJ2-7,CASSLAGGGEQYF,TGTGCCAGCAGCTTAGCGGGAGGGGGGGAGCAGTACTTC
TRBV4-3,NA,NA,TRBJ2-7,CASSSRGYEQYF,TGCGCCAGCAGCTCTAGGGGCTACGAGCAGTACTTC
TRBV1,NA,NA,TRBJ2-3,CTSSQGLAGPTDTQYF,TGCACCAGCAGCCAGGGACTAGCGGGCCCTACAGATACGCAGTATTTT
TRBV7-2,NA,once,TRBJ2-4,CASSLEGGNIQYF,TGTGCCAGCAGCTTAGAGGGCGGGAACATTCAGTACTTC
TRBV5-1,TRBD1,NA,TRBJ1-2,CASSQARDRGLANYGYTF,TGCGCCAGCAGCCAAGCACGGGACAGGGGATTAGCTAACTATGGCTACACCTTC
TRBV11-3,NA,NA,TRBJ1-2,CASSIRRQDSLYGYTF,TGTGCCAGCAGTATCCGGCGACAGGACAGTCTATATGGCTACACCTTC
TRBV6-5,TRBD2,NA,TRBJ2-7,CASRKTSGTYEQYF,TGTGCCAGCAGGAAGACTAGCGGTACCTACGAGCAGTACTTC
TRBV28,NA,NA,TRBJ2-7,CASSFPGEQYF,TGTGCCAGCAGTTTCCCGGGCGAGCAGTACTTC
TRBV7-9,NA,few,TRBJ2-2,CASSLYLVSGELFF,TGTGCCAGCAGCTTATATCTCGTGTCCGGGGAGCTGTTTTTT
TRBV7-9,NA,NA,TRBJ2-1,CASSPPPSGSTYNEQFF,TGTGCCAGCAGCCCACCCCCGTCAGGGTCGACCTACAATGAGCAGTTCTTC
TRBV4-1,TRBD1,NA,TRBJ1-1,CASSQDTGGWAEAFF,TGCGCCAGCAGCCAAGATACAGGGGGCTGGGCTGAAGCTTTCTTT
TRBV25-1,NA,NA,TRBJ2-3,CASSDTGNTDTQYF,TGTGCCAGCAGTGATACAGGGAACACAGATACGCAGTATTTT
TRBV28,TRBD2,NA,TRBJ2-7,CASRPGLAGVYEQYF,TGTGCCAGCAGGCCGGGACTAGCGGGAGTGTACGAGCAGTACTTC
TRBV30,NA,NA,TRBJ1-2,CAWSVRGANYGYTF,TGTGCCTGGAGTGTACGCGGTGCTAACTATGGCTACACCTTC
TRBV6-5,TRBD1,NA,TRBJ2-7,CASSYGRQGYEQYF,TGTGCCAGCAGTTATGGCCGACAGGGGTACGAGCAGTACTTC
TRBV19,TRBD1,NA,TRBJ1-2,CASSVDRVLGYTF,TGTGCCAGTAGTGTGGACAGGGTTCTTGGCTACACCTTC
TRBV5-1,TRBD1,NA,TRBJ2-1,CASSLTTGTDNEQFF,TGCGCCAGCAGCTTAACCACCGGGACAGACAATGAGCAGTTCTTC